The clone carrying this T cell receptor (beta chain) has at least ten counts. Its antigen is currently unknown. Researchers attached unique molecular identifiers to individual cDNA molecules. TCRdb re-called the 5' RACE reads through MiXCR, storing one row per CDR3 protein. The profile shows approximately 30,000 distinct CDR3 sequences, 3% to 5% of them singletons. The record originates from a study of early T cells in non-severe SARS-CoV-2 infection. Study-level points and caveats: VDJdb-based matching was biased toward anti-spike CD8 responses and missed private and CD4 specificities.

This TCR was recovered from an adult who was a healthcare worker with PCR-confirmed SARS-CoV-2 infection or an uninfected control (not recorded which). What was sequenced was whole blood.

The CDR3 bases are TGTGCCAGCAGTTTATTCGGCGGGTTGACAGATACGCAGTATTTT. As protein: CASSLFGGLTDTQYF. This chain joins TRBV28 and TRBJ2-3, with D tentatively TRBD2 (5 bases). Per the germline V gene, CDR1 is MDHEN and CDR2 is SYDVKM. Trimming pared 1 base from V and 3 bases from J, leaving 11 bases between. The CDR3 contains 15 residues.